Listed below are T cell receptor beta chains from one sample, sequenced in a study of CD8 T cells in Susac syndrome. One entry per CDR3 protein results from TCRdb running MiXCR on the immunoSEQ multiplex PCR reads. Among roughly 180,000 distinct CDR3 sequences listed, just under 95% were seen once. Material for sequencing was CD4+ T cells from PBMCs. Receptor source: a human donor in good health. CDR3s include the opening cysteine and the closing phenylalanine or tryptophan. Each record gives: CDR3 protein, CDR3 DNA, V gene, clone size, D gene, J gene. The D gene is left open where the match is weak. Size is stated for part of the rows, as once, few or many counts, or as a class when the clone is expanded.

CDR3aa: CSALDRGRGNEQFF; CDR3nt: TGCAGTGCTTTGGACAGGGGAAGAGGCAATGAGCAGTTCTTC; v_gene: TRBV20-1; abundance: -; d_gene: TRBD1; j_gene: TRBJ2-1
CDR3aa: CASSTSTVNYGYTF; CDR3nt: TGTGCCAGCAGCACCTCGACGGTGAACTATGGCTACACCTTC; v_gene: TRBV7-9; abundance: -; d_gene: -; j_gene: TRBJ1-2
CDR3aa: CASSPGREVVYEQYF; CDR3nt: TGTGCCAGCTCACCTGGGAGGGAGGTGGTCTACGAGCAGTACTTC; v_gene: TRBV18; abundance: once; d_gene: TRBD2; j_gene: TRBJ2-7
CDR3aa: CASSHDFGHEQFF; CDR3nt: TGCGCCAGCAGCCACGATTTCGGCCATGAGCAGTTCTTC; v_gene: TRBV5-1; abundance: -; d_gene: -; j_gene: TRBJ2-1
CDR3aa: CASSSPGPQKAFF; CDR3nt: TGTGCCAGCAGTTCCCCCGGACCACAGAAAGCTTTCTTT; v_gene: TRBV27; abundance: -; d_gene: -; j_gene: TRBJ1-1
CDR3aa: CSGTSTGDTQYF; CDR3nt: TGCAGTGGGACCTCAACCGGGGATACGCAGTATTTT; v_gene: TRBV20-1; abundance: -; d_gene: -; j_gene: TRBJ2-3
CDR3aa: CASSLMGQGKAETQYF; CDR3nt: TGTGCCAGCAGTTTGATGGGACAGGGGAAAGCAGAGACCCAGTACTTC; v_gene: TRBV27; abundance: -; d_gene: TRBD1; j_gene: TRBJ2-5
CDR3aa: CSARVGDYEQYF; CDR3nt: TGCAGCGCCCGGGTGGGGGACTACGAGCAGTACTTC; v_gene: TRBV29-1; abundance: -; d_gene: -; j_gene: TRBJ2-7
CDR3aa: CSVGTGVFWRPDYGYTF; CDR3nt: TGCAGCGTGGGGACAGGGGTGTTCTGGCGTCCTGACTATGGCTACACCTTC; v_gene: TRBV29-1; abundance: once; d_gene: TRBD1; j_gene: TRBJ1-2
CDR3aa: CSADTGTNF; CDR3nt: TGCAGTGCCGATACCGGGACAAATTTT; v_gene: TRBV20-1; abundance: -; d_gene: -; j_gene: TRBJ2-3
CDR3aa: CASSPGGSQETQYF; CDR3nt: TGCGCCAGCAGCCCCGGGGGGAGTCAAGAGACCCAGTACTTC; v_gene: TRBV4-3; abundance: -; d_gene: TRBD2; j_gene: TRBJ2-5
CDR3aa: CSGLGNTGELFF; CDR3nt: TGCAGCGGTCTCGGTAACACCGGGGAGCTGTTTTTT; v_gene: TRBV29-1; abundance: -; d_gene: -; j_gene: TRBJ2-2
CDR3aa: CASSIPGRWTEAFF; CDR3nt: TGTGCCAGTAGTATTCCAGGGAGATGGACTGAAGCTTTCTTT; v_gene: TRBV19; abundance: -; d_gene: -; j_gene: TRBJ1-1
CDR3aa: CATSRDRDTAQNTQYF; CDR3nt: TGTGCCACCAGCAGAGACCGGGACACAGCACAGAATACGCAGTATTTT; v_gene: TRBV15; abundance: once; d_gene: -; j_gene: TRBJ2-3
CDR3aa: CASSVGLANEQFF; CDR3nt: TGTGCCAGCAGCGTAGGGTTGGCCAATGAGCAGTTCTTC; v_gene: TRBV9; abundance: -; d_gene: -; j_gene: TRBJ2-1
CDR3aa: CASSPSGDYGYTF; CDR3nt: TGCGCCAGCAGCCCGTCAGGGGACTATGGCTACACCTTC; v_gene: TRBV4-3; abundance: -; d_gene: -; j_gene: TRBJ1-2
CDR3aa: CASSFSSGSNPGEQYF; CDR3nt: TGTGCCAGCAGTTTCAGCAGCGGGAGTAATCCCGGCGAGCAGTACTTC; v_gene: TRBV27; abundance: -; d_gene: TRBD2; j_gene: TRBJ2-7
CDR3aa: CASGSGLDYEQYF; CDR3nt: TGTGCCAGCGGGAGCGGGCTGGACTACGAGCAGTACTTC; v_gene: TRBV9; abundance: -; d_gene: -; j_gene: TRBJ2-7
CDR3aa: CSALEGLEAFF; CDR3nt: TGCAGCGCCCTGGAGGGGCTTGAAGCTTTCTTT; v_gene: TRBV29-1; abundance: -; d_gene: -; j_gene: TRBJ1-1
CDR3aa: CSAPSRLTSLLNEQFF; CDR3nt: TGCAGTGCTCCCTCGCGATTGACTAGCCTTCTTAATGAGCAGTTCTTC; v_gene: TRBV20-1; abundance: -; d_gene: TRBD2; j_gene: TRBJ2-1
CDR3aa: CASSPQWGQEEQFF; CDR3nt: TGTGCCAGCAGCCCCCAATGGGGTCAAGAAGAGCAGTTCTTC; v_gene: TRBV11-1; abundance: -; d_gene: -; j_gene: TRBJ2-1
CDR3aa: CSTLRDIETEAFF; CDR3nt: TGCAGCACCCTGAGGGACATCGAGACTGAAGCTTTCTTT; v_gene: TRBV29-1; abundance: -; d_gene: -; j_gene: TRBJ1-1
CDR3aa: CASRPADSSYEQYF; CDR3nt: TGTGCCAGCAGACCTGCGGACAGCTCCTACGAGCAGTACTTC; v_gene: TRBV12-3/TRBV12-4; abundance: once; d_gene: -; j_gene: TRBJ2-7
CDR3aa: CASSPGQGFDWYF; CDR3nt: TGTGCCAGCTCTCCGGGACAGGGGTTCGACTGGTACTTC; v_gene: TRBV18; abundance: -; d_gene: TRBD1; j_gene: TRBJ2-7
CDR3aa: CASSLRTGTSYEQYF; CDR3nt: TGTGCCAGCAGCCTCCGGACAGGTACATCTTACGAGCAGTACTTC; v_gene: TRBV14; abundance: -; d_gene: TRBD1; j_gene: TRBJ2-7
CDR3aa: CASGTSGYGYTF; CDR3nt: TGTGCCAGCGGTACGAGTGGCTATGGCTACACCTTC; v_gene: TRBV7-9; abundance: -; d_gene: -; j_gene: TRBJ1-2
CDR3aa: CASSPNLQRGQFF; CDR3nt: TGTGCCAGCAGCCCAAACCTACAGCGGGGACAGTTCTTC; v_gene: TRBV7-9; abundance: -; d_gene: TRBD2; j_gene: TRBJ2-1
CDR3aa: CASTAYKSPYWAETQYF; CDR3nt: TGTGCCAGCACGGCCTATAAGTCCCCGTATTGGGCAGAGACCCAGTACTTC; v_gene: TRBV3-1; abundance: once; d_gene: -; j_gene: TRBJ2-5
CDR3aa: CASSSVVTVVRDEQYF; CDR3nt: TGTGCCAGCAGCTCAGTGGTGACGGTTGTACGCGACGAGCAGTACTTC; v_gene: TRBV7-8; abundance: -; d_gene: -; j_gene: TRBJ2-7
CDR3aa: CAWSSETITEQFF; CDR3nt: TGTGCCTGGAGCAGCGAAACAATCACTGAGCAGTTCTTC; v_gene: TRBV30; abundance: -; d_gene: -; j_gene: TRBJ2-1
CDR3aa: CASSVSSGTVYEQYF; CDR3nt: TGCGCCAGCAGCGTATCTAGCGGGACGGTCTACGAGCAGTACTTC; v_gene: TRBV5-1; abundance: -; d_gene: TRBD2; j_gene: TRBJ2-7
CDR3aa: CSVAWREETQYF; CDR3nt: TGCAGCGTTGCTTGGAGGGAAGAGACCCAGTACTTC; v_gene: TRBV29-1; abundance: -; d_gene: -; j_gene: TRBJ2-5
CDR3aa: CSAGRHGPGPQHF; CDR3nt: TGCAGTGCTGGAAGACACGGCCCGGGGCCCCAGCATTTT; v_gene: TRBV20-1; abundance: -; d_gene: -; j_gene: TRBJ1-5
CDR3aa: CSVDGTDYEQYF; CDR3nt: TGCAGCGTTGACGGGACAGACTACGAGCAGTACTTC; v_gene: TRBV29-1; abundance: -; d_gene: TRBD1; j_gene: TRBJ2-7
CDR3aa: CASSQDAHHNEQFF; CDR3nt: TGTGCCAGCAGCCAGGACGCCCACCACAATGAGCAGTTCTTC; v_gene: TRBV7-3; abundance: -; d_gene: -; j_gene: TRBJ2-1
CDR3aa: CASSAEKAQGGDEQYF; CDR3nt: TGCGCCAGCAGCGCGGAGAAGGCACAGGGTGGCGACGAGCAGTACTTC; v_gene: TRBV5-1; abundance: once; d_gene: -; j_gene: TRBJ2-7
CDR3aa: CSVGGRATQETQYF; CDR3nt: TGCAGCGTTGGTGGCAGGGCTACCCAAGAGACCCAGTACTTC; v_gene: TRBV29-1; abundance: -; d_gene: -; j_gene: TRBJ2-5
CDR3aa: CSVEVASTGETQYF; CDR3nt: TGCAGCGTTGAAGTCGCTAGCACTGGGGAGACCCAGTACTTC; v_gene: TRBV29-1; abundance: -; d_gene: -; j_gene: TRBJ2-5
CDR3aa: CASSLGQGARGGYTF; CDR3nt: TGTGCCAGCAGTTTAGGACAGGGCGCCAGGGGGGGCTACACCTTC; v_gene: TRBV27; abundance: -; d_gene: TRBD1; j_gene: TRBJ1-2
CDR3aa: CASSWTGTQRETQYF; CDR3nt: TGTGCCAGCAGTTGGACCGGGACACAAAGGGAGACCCAGTACTTC; v_gene: TRBV7-9; abundance: -; d_gene: -; j_gene: TRBJ2-5
CDR3aa: CSARTLFMNTEAFF; CDR3nt: TGCAGTGCTAGGACACTGTTCATGAACACTGAAGCTTTCTTT; v_gene: TRBV20-1; abundance: -; d_gene: -; j_gene: TRBJ1-1
CDR3aa: CASKGERRVSYNEQFF; CDR3nt: TGTGCCAGCAAAGGGGAGCGGAGGGTCTCCTACAATGAGCAGTTCTTC; v_gene: TRBV28; abundance: once; d_gene: -; j_gene: TRBJ2-1
CDR3aa: CASSYGRPGRNEQFF; CDR3nt: TGTGCCAGCAGTTACGGAAGGCCAGGGCGCAATGAGCAGTTCTTC; v_gene: TRBV6-8; abundance: -; d_gene: -; j_gene: TRBJ2-1
CDR3aa: CATQNTAGVAKNIQYF; CDR3nt: TGTGCCACACAGAACACGGCAGGAGTAGCCAAAAACATTCAGTACTTC; v_gene: TRBV27; abundance: -; d_gene: -; j_gene: TRBJ2-4
CDR3aa: CASSFARGRETQYF; CDR3nt: TGTGCCAGCAGTTTCGCGAGGGGGCGAGAGACCCAGTACTTC; v_gene: TRBV12-3/TRBV12-4; abundance: -; d_gene: TRBD1; j_gene: TRBJ2-5
CDR3aa: CAWRGGYGYTF; CDR3nt: TGTGCCTGGCGGGGCGGATATGGCTACACCTTC; v_gene: TRBV30; abundance: -; d_gene: -; j_gene: TRBJ1-2
CDR3aa: CSAGRSGRAGNEQFF; CDR3nt: TGCAGTGCTGGACGTAGCGGGAGGGCCGGGAATGAGCAGTTCTTC; v_gene: TRBV20-1; abundance: once; d_gene: TRBD2; j_gene: TRBJ2-1
CDR3aa: CATSDNRDIRSANYGYTF; CDR3nt: TGTGCCACCAGTGACAACAGGGATATAAGGTCTGCTAACTATGGCTACACCTTC; v_gene: TRBV24-1; abundance: -; d_gene: -; j_gene: TRBJ1-2
CDR3aa: CASSQRLAGGYGTGELFF; CDR3nt: TGCGCCAGCAGTCAGAGACTAGCGGGAGGTTATGGCACCGGGGAGCTGTTTTTT; v_gene: TRBV23-1; abundance: once; d_gene: TRBD2; j_gene: TRBJ2-2
CDR3aa: CASSPVTAIPTDTQYF; CDR3nt: TGCGCCAGCAGTCCAGTAACGGCCATCCCCACAGATACGCAGTATTTT; v_gene: TRBV23-1; abundance: once; d_gene: -; j_gene: TRBJ2-3
CDR3aa: CASSRDRVGGYTF; CDR3nt: TGTGCCAGCAGCAGAGACAGGGTTGGAGGCTACACCTTC; v_gene: TRBV6-5; abundance: -; d_gene: TRBD1; j_gene: TRBJ1-2
CDR3aa: CASSWTPGETQYF; CDR3nt: TGCGCCAGCAGCTGGACTCCTGGGGAGACCCAGTACTTC; v_gene: TRBV5-1; abundance: -; d_gene: -; j_gene: TRBJ2-5
CDR3aa: CASSPTEETQYF; CDR3nt: TGTGCCAGCAGTCCGACAGAGGAGACCCAGTACTTC; v_gene: TRBV6-2/TRBV6-3; abundance: few; d_gene: -; j_gene: TRBJ2-5
CDR3aa: CASSHNRYEQYF; CDR3nt: TGTGCCAGCAGTCACAATCGGTACGAGCAGTACTTC; v_gene: TRBV6-2/TRBV6-3; abundance: -; d_gene: -; j_gene: TRBJ2-7
CDR3aa: CAWGGSGGGNEQFF; CDR3nt: TGTGCCTGGGGCGGGAGTGGGGGAGGCAATGAGCAGTTCTTC; v_gene: TRBV30; abundance: -; d_gene: TRBD2; j_gene: TRBJ2-1